The 22 T cell receptor beta chains below all came from one sample that was sequenced in a study of blood T cell repertoires in COVID-19. Using immunoSEQ multiplex PCR, the repertoire was profiled, and TCRdb retains in-frame clones only, with some absent. The sample shows roughly 200,000 clones, roughly 90% of them seen only once. The sample was peripheral blood. Receptors were obtained from a man in his forties with acute or convalescent COVID-19.

The chain combines TRBV18 with TRBJ2-1; 11 bases fit TRBD1. CDR3 length equals 18 residues. V gave up 0 bases and J gave up 7 bases; unmatched junction bases: 11. Germline V gene sequence: CDR1 KGHSH, CDR2 LQKENI. In DNA, the CDR3 is TGTGCCAGCTCACCACCGTCGCAAGGACAGGGGGCCATAAATGAGCAGTTCTTC. Translation: CASSPPSQGQGAINEQFF.

This clone was observed once. J is TRBJ2-1 and V is TRBV27; D is possibly TRBD1 (6 bases). V was trimmed by 6 bases and J by 4 bases, leaving 16 bases between them. This CDR3 comprises 15 residues. Germline V gives CDR1 MNHEY, CDR2 SMNVEV (reference sequence). The chain's CDR3 is CASSLVGAPYNEQFF. The CDR3, as DNA: TGTGCCAGCAGCCTAGTGGGGGCGCCTTACAATGAGCAGTTCTTC.

This clone was detected a few times. The genes are TRBV11-2 and TRBJ2-2; D is possibly TRBD2 (6 bases). CDR1 is SGHAT, CDR2 FQNNGV, per germline. The CDR3 runs 15 residues. V was clipped by 4 bases and J by 0 bases, with 9 bases between them. The CDR3 loop is CASSSGTSNTGELFF. The CDR3 DNA is TGTGCCAGCAGCTCCGGGACTTCGAACACCGGGGAGCTGTTTTTT.

The chain recombines TRBV11-2 with TRBJ1-4, with D perhaps TRBD1 (5 bases). The germline V and J ends were trimmed by 8 bases and 3 bases, with 10 bases remaining between them. Germline V gives CDR1 SGHAT, CDR2 FQNNGV. The CDR3 is 13 residues long. CDR3 bases: TGTGCCAGCGGGGGGTCGCCTAATGAAAAACTGTTTTTT. It is translated as CASGGSPNEKLFF.

The gene calls are TRBV5-1 and TRBJ1-3; no firm D call. Germline V gives CDR1 SGHRS, CDR2 YFSETQ. This CDR3 has 16 residues. V lost 0 bases and J lost 0, with 10 bases in between. CDR3: CASSLAPLSSGNTIYF. The CDR3 region has the DNA TGCGCCAGCAGCTTGGCCCCTTTGAGCTCTGGAAACACCATATATTTT.

The chain links TRBV4-2 to TRBJ2-2; 12 bases fit TRBD2. After removal of 4 bases from V and 6 bases from J, the junction contained 9 bases not matched to a gene. This CDR3 is built from 17 residues. Germline V gene sequence: CDR1 LGHNA, CDR2 YNFKEQ. The CDR3 is CASSLRLAGVGPGELFF. The CDR3 DNA reads TGTGCCAGCAGCCTAAGACTAGCGGGGGTTGGTCCCGGGGAGCTGTTTTTT.

This clone has a single count. The V and J genes are TRBV6-4 and TRBJ1-2, with D maybe TRBD1 (5 bases). Trimming took off 4 bases at V and 4 bases at J, with 16 bases between the two ends. Germline CDR1 and CDR2: MRHNA and SNTAGT. The CDR3 has 15 residues. The CDR3 coding sequence is TGTGCCAGCAGTGGTGCGGGACGGAGAACCTATGGCTACACCTTC. Protein: CASSGAGRRTYGYTF.

This clone has only a few counts. For the CDR3, the DNA is TGTGCCAGTAGCCAGAACTCCGGGAGCAATCAGCCCCAGCATTTT. This gives the protein CASSQNSGSNQPQHF. V usage is TRBV19 and J usage is TRBJ1-5, with D unresolved. CDR1 is LNHDA and CDR2 is SQIVND in the germline V gene (reference sequence). The CDR3 runs 15 residues. Trimming pared 6 bases from V and 1 base from J, leaving 13 bases between.

The chain uses TRBV12-5 and TRBJ1-1; 11 nucleotides match TRBD1. Germline CDR1 reads LGHNT; CDR2 reads FRNRAP. The V segment lost 2 bases and the J segment 4 bases; nucleotides outside the gene matches: 3. This CDR3 is built from 15 residues. The CDR3 DNA follows: TGTGCTAGTGGTTTGCCCGGGACAGGGGGCACTGAAGCTTTCTTT. This translates into CASGLPGTGGTEAFF.

The chain couples TRBV6-4 to TRBJ2-7, with D maybe TRBD1 (5 bases). Germline CDR1 reads MRHNA; CDR2 reads SNTAGT. The CDR3 consists of 16 residues. V dropped 4 bases and J dropped 1 base, with 17 bases sitting between them. The CDR3 DNA follows: TGTGCCAGCAGTGCCCCTAGACAGTCGAAGTCCTACGAGCAGTACTTC. Amino acids: CASSAPRQSKSYEQYF.

The rearrangement uses TRBV29-1 and TRBJ2-3; 14 bases are a match to TRBD2. V dropped 7 bases and J dropped 2; count of bases not matched to a gene: 5. There are 15 residues in the CDR3. Per the germline V gene, CDR1 is SQVTM and CDR2 is ANQGSEA. This CDR3 reads CSALTSGGATDTQYF. Written as DNA, the CDR3 is TGCAGCGCCTTGACTAGCGGGGGGGCCACAGATACGCAGTATTTT.

This clone was seen a single time. The chain employs TRBV5-1 and TRBJ2-5, with D possibly being TRBD1 (5 bases). The V and J ends lost 0 bases and 0 bases respectively, with 6 bases between them. This CDR3 has 14 residues. Germline lookup yields CDR1 SGHRS and CDR2 YFSETQ. CDR3 nucleotide sequence: TGCGCCAGCAGCTTGGGACAGAACCAAGAGACCCAGTACTTC. Amino acid sequence: CASSLGQNQETQYF.

The chain recombines TRBV3-1 (or the pseudogene TRBV3-2) with TRBJ1-1; possibly TRBD1 for D (5 bases). V was shortened by 0 bases and J by 7 bases, with 9 bases between the two germline ends. The CDR3 is made up of 13 amino acids. Germline V CDR1 and CDR2: LGHDT, YNNKEL (reference sequence). For the CDR3, the DNA is TGTGCCAGCAGCCAAGATGTTAGGGGTGAAGCTTTCTTT. As protein: CASSQDVRGEAFF.

This clone was recorded once. The chain has TRBV5-6 and TRBJ2-1; TRBD1 agrees at 7 bases. V was pared by 3 bases and J by 0 bases, with 3 bases of the junction left unmatched. The CDR3 has 15 amino acids. Germline lookup yields CDR1 SGHDT and CDR2 YYEEEE. The chain's CDR3 is CASSSTGVSYNEQFF. For the CDR3, the DNA is TGTGCCAGCAGCTCTACAGGGGTCTCCTACAATGAGCAGTTCTTC.

In this sample, this clone turned up once. J is TRBJ2-7 and V is TRBV28; D is undetermined. Trimming stripped 3 bases from V and 4 bases from J, with 7 bases between. Germline V gene sequence: CDR1 MDHEN, CDR2 SYDVKM. The CDR3 runs to 12 residues. CDR3 DNA sequence: TGTGCCAGCAGTTTCTCCTCGTACGAGCAGTACTTC. It translates to CASSFSSYEQYF.

The rearrangement joins TRBV5-1 to TRBJ1-1, with D possibly TRBD1 on 6 matching bases. Deletions cut 4 bases from V and 4 bases from J, with 17 bases between. Germline V gene lookup returns CDR1 SGHRS and CDR2 YFSETQ. CDR3 length equals 15 residues. As DNA, the CDR3 is TGCGCCAGCAGCATTCAACAGGGAGGGAGCACTGAAGCTTTCTTT. This sequence encodes CASSIQQGGSTEAFF. The entire variable domain, with the rest obtained from reference TRBV5-1 and TRBJ1-1, is as follows: KAGVTQTPRYLIKTRGQQVTLSCSPISGHRSVSWYQQTPGQGLQFLFEYFSETQRNKGNFPGRFSGRQFSNSRSEMNVSTLELGDSALYLCASSIQQGGSTEAFFGQGTRLTVV.

The rearrangement uses TRBV30 and TRBJ1-5; possibly TRBD1 for D (5 bases). Trimming cost V 2 bases and J 2 bases, with 7 bases left between them. The CDR3 extends over 13 amino acids. The germline V gene encodes CDR1 GTSNPN and CDR2 SVGIG (reference sequence). The CDR3 region is CAWSIGGNQPQHF. The CDR3 region has the DNA TGTGCCTGGAGTATAGGGGGCAATCAGCCCCAGCATTTT.

The rearrangement joins TRBV23-1 to TRBJ1-1; maybe TRBD1 (5 bases). TRBV23-1 is noted as an ORF with a role that remains uncertain. The V and J ends lost 7 bases and 1 base respectively, with 22 bases between them. This CDR3 contains 17 residues. The DNA of the CDR3 is TGCGCCAGCAAACAACTCAAAGGGGTCTGCCCGAACACTGAAGCTTTCTTT. This encodes CASKQLKGVCPNTEAFF.

The gene calls are TRBV5-4 and TRBJ2-3, with 7 bases lining up with TRBD1. V trimming: 3 bases; J trimming: 4 bases; junction bases outside the gene matches: 8. The CDR3 covers 15 residues. The germline V gene encodes CDR1 SGHNT and CDR2 YYREEE (reference sequence). The CDR3 loop is CASSSRQGVADTQYF. CDR3 nucleotide sequence: TGTGCCAGCAGCTCCCGACAGGGAGTAGCAGATACGCAGTATTTT. Combining the CDR3 with reference TRBV5-4 and TRBJ2-3 gives the whole variable domain ETGVTQSPTHLIKTRGQQVTLRCSSQSGHNTVSWYQQALGQGPQFIFQYYREEENGRGNFPPRFSGLQFPNYSSELNVNALELDDSALYLCASSSRQGVADTQYFGPGTRLTVL.

The rearrangement links TRBV7-9 to TRBJ1-2; D remains ambiguous. The CDR3 totals 12 residues. CDR1 and CDR2 (germline): SEHNR, FQNEAQ (reference sequence). The V gene lost 5 bases and the J gene lost 3 bases, with 7 bases spanning the gap. CDR3 sequence: CASSPNYYGYTF. DNA of the CDR3: TGTGCCAGCAGCCCCAACTACTATGGCTACACCTTC.

The chain couples TRBV20-1 to TRBJ1-1; 7 nucleotides line up with TRBD1. Trimming at V came to 4 bases and at J to 4 bases, leaving 0 bases not matched to a gene. This CDR3 comprises 11 residues. Germline lookup yields CDR1 DFQATT and CDR2 SNEGSKA (reference sequence). The CDR3 DNA reads TGCAGTGCTACAGGGGGCACTGAAGCTTTCTTT. It yields the protein CSATGGTEAFF.

This rearrangement joins TRBV28 to TRBJ2-7, with TRBD1 as a possible D gene (6 bases). The V and J ends lost 5 bases and 4 bases respectively, with 15 bases between them. CDR1 is MDHEN and CDR2 is SYDVKM in the germline V gene. The CDR3 extends over 14 amino acids. CDR3 sequence (DNA): TGTGCCAGCAGTCTACGGACAGTCTTATACGAGCAGTACTTC. Its translation: CASSLRTVLYEQYF.